These 17 T cell receptor beta chains came from one sample sequenced in a study of long-term antiretroviral therapy in people with HIV (dated by TCRdb to between 2020 and 2023). The immunoSEQ hsTCRB v3.0 assay was used at survey level resolution for TRB variable region sequencing. Imported from immuneACCESS, the table was reduced by TCRdb to in-frame sequences with V and J called. These copies leave out some clones; in studies compared against another copy, an unresolved V gene accounts for under half, and the cause of the remainder is not known. This sample holds over 30,000 clones; over 70% were observed only once. The ten largest clones add up to around 8% of the sample. The sample was unsorted PBMCs, taken 3.1 years after starting antiretroviral therapy. All receptors come from a woman aged 45-65 years with HIV.

The rearrangement uses TRBV18 and TRBJ2-2, with a tentative D call TRBD1 (5 bases). The CDR3 contains 17 residues. Germline CDR1 KGHSH, CDR2 LQKENI. V lost 0 bases and J lost 0, with 11 bases in between. The CDR3 region is CASSPPIKGPNTGELFF. The CDR3, as DNA: TGTGCCAGCTCACCACCGATTAAGGGGCCGAACACCGGGGAGCTGTTTTTT.

V is TRBV10-2 and J is TRBJ1-5, with TRBD1 identical over 7 bases. The CDR3 is made up of 13 amino acids. V lost 6 bases to trimming and J lost 4 bases; unmatched junction nucleotides: 3. Germline values: CDR1 WSHSY, CDR2 SAAADI. In DNA form, the CDR3 reads TGCGCCAGCAGCGCGGACAGGAATCAGCCCCAGCATTTT. Translated: CASSADRNQPQHF.

The J gene is TRBJ2-1, the V gene TRBV5-4; 14 positions agree with TRBD2. Per the germline V gene, CDR1 is SGHNT and CDR2 is YYREEE (reference sequence). The CDR3 runs 14 residues. V trimming: 3 bases; J trimming: 14 bases; junction bases outside the gene matches: 7. The CDR3 loop is CASSSGLAGDWEFF. CDR3 bases: TGTGCCAGCAGCTCGGGACTAGCGGGGGACTGGGAGTTCTTC.

The table lists this clone with a count of one. The gene calls are TRBV2 and TRBJ1-4; 10 bases agree with TRBD1. The V gene's germline CDR1 is SNHLY and CDR2 FYNNEI. CDR3 length equals 15 residues. Trimming at V came to 6 bases and at J to 4 bases, leaving 5 bases not matched to a gene. The CDR3 DNA sequence: TGTGCCAGCAGCCGACAGGGGGCGGGTAATGAAAAACTGTTTTTT. This sequence encodes CASSRQGAGNEKLFF.

The chain employs TRBV27 and TRBJ1-1; TRBD1 agrees at 7 bases. The CDR3 is 14 residues long. V trimming: 9 bases; J trimming: 5 bases; junction bases outside the gene matches: 12. Germline CDR1 MNHEY, CDR2 SMNVEV (reference sequence). DNA for the CDR3: TGTGCCAGTCAAACTAGACAGGGAAGGACTGAAGCTTTCTTT. Residues: CASQTRQGRTEAFF.

V usage is TRBV30 and J usage is TRBJ1-1; possibly TRBD1 for D (5 bases). Germline V gene data show CDR1 as GTSNPN and CDR2 as SVGIG (reference sequence). CDR3 length: 16 residues. V was cut by 0 bases and J by 1 base, with 15 bases left in between. This CDR3 reads CAWSVILGQPNTEAFF. CDR3 DNA: TGTGCCTGGAGTGTAATCTTGGGGCAGCCGAACACTGAAGCTTTCTTT.

This rearrangement joins TRBV19 to TRBJ1-2; no reliable D call. Germline CDR1 is LNHDA and CDR2 is SQIVND (reference sequence). The CDR3 sequence is 13 residues long. V shed 5 bases and J shed 8 bases, with 15 bases lying between them. CDR3: CASSLTSTGGYTF. CDR3 coding DNA: TGTGCCAGTAGTCTCACCTCCACGGGGGGCTACACCTTC.

This chain uses TRBV5-8 with TRBJ2-1; 8 bases are a match to TRBD1. Germline V lookup: CDR1 SGHTS, CDR2 YDEGEE. The CDR3 runs to 16 residues. The V gene end was trimmed by 3 bases and the J gene end by 1 base; junction bases not matched to a gene: 6. The CDR3 region is CASSSRRTGSYNEQFF. The CDR3 DNA is TGTGCCAGCAGCTCGCGACGGACAGGGTCCTACAATGAGCAGTTCTTC.

This clone is categorized as large. This chain uses TRBV15 with TRBJ2-1, with D perhaps being TRBD1 or TRBD2 (6 bases each). Germline V gene lookup returns CDR1 LNHNV and CDR2 YYDKDF (reference sequence). The CDR3 covers 16 residues. V lost 5 bases and J lost 4, with 18 bases in between. This CDR3 is CATSPSGGGKYNEQFF. CDR3 DNA: TGTGCCACCAGCCCGAGTGGAGGGGGTAAATACAATGAGCAGTTCTTC. Full variable domain (outside the CDR3, taken from reference TRBV15 and TRBJ2-1): DAMVIQNPRYQVTQFGKPVTLSCSQTLNHNVMYWYQQKSSQAPKLLFHYYDKDFNNEADTPDNFQSRRPNTSFCFLDIRSPGLGDTAMYLCATSPSGGGKYNEQFFGPGTRLTVL.

To note about this clone: One end of the junction fails to match germline, which may point to a read error. The J gene is TRBJ2-2, the V gene TRBV6-5; weak D call: TRBD1 (6 bases). The germline V gene has CDR1 MNHEY and CDR2 SVGAGI. The CDR3 consists of 13 residues. CDR3 nucleotides: TGTGCCAGCAGCCCCCAGTGGGACACCGAGATTGTTTTT. Translation gives CASSPQWDTEIVF.

The chain employs TRBV27 and TRBJ2-3, with 7 nucleotides matching TRBD2. This CDR3 is built from 16 residues. J lost 4 bases, V lost 2 bases, and 9 bases had no gene match. The germline gives CDR1 MNHEY, CDR2 SMNVEV (reference sequence). As DNA, the CDR3 is TGTGCCAGCAGTTTAGGAACGGGGGGACCTGCAGATACGCAGTATTTT. It translates to CASSLGTGGPADTQYF.

The V and J genes are TRBV4-1 and TRBJ1-1; D unresolved. The CDR3 loop spans 13 amino acids. V shed 4 bases and J shed 0 bases, with 6 bases lying between them. CDR1 and CDR2 (germline): MGHRA, YSYEKL. As DNA, the CDR3 is TGCGCCAGCAGCCGATATATGAACACTGAAGCTTTCTTT. Protein product: CASSRYMNTEAFF.

The chain uses TRBV27 and TRBJ1-4; the D gene is possibly TRBD1 (6 bases). CDR1 MNHEY and CDR2 SMNVEV come from the germline V gene (reference sequence). This CDR3 region has 14 residues. The V end lost 3 bases, the J end lost 3 bases, and 8 bases lay between the germline ends. CDR3 DNA: TGTGCCAGCAGTTTTTGGGGGCCTAATGAAAAACTGTTTTTT. It is translated as CASSFWGPNEKLFF.

This clone was counted between two and nine times. This sequence joins TRBV7-2 and TRBJ1-6, with TRBD1 matching over 7 bases. V lost 0 bases, J lost 9 bases, and 2 bases stayed unmatched. The CDR3 loop spans 14 amino acids. The germline V gene has CDR1 SGHTA and CDR2 FQGNSA. CDR3 sequence: CASSLAGGSSPLHF. The CDR3 nucleotides are TGTGCCAGCAGCTTAGCAGGGGGCAGTTCACCCCTCCACTTT. Filled out from reference TRBV7-2 and TRBJ1-6, the complete variable domain reads GAGVSQSPSNKVTEKGKDVELRCDPISGHTALYWYRQSLGQGLEFLIYFQGNSAPDKSGLPSDRFSAERTGGSVSTLTIQRTQQEDSAVYLCASSLAGGSSPLHFGNGTRLTVT.

This clone has a single count. This chain links TRBV9 with TRBJ2-4; 7 bases are shared with TRBD1. This CDR3 contains 16 residues. Per the germline V gene, CDR1 is SGDLS and CDR2 is YYNGEE. Trimming at V came to 4 bases and at J to 0 bases, leaving 7 bases not matched to a gene. CDR3 coding DNA: TGTGCCAGCAGCCCCGGGACAGCCCTAGCCAAAAACATTCAGTACTTC. It specifies CASSPGTALAKNIQYF.

Only a few counts were recorded for this clone. This chain joins TRBV4-1 and TRBJ2-1; 7 bases align to TRBD1. J lost 0 bases, V lost 3 bases, and 8 bases had no gene match. Per germline, CDR1 MGHRA and CDR2 YSYEKL. The CDR3 consists of 17 residues. In DNA, the CDR3 is TGCGCCAGCAGCCAGGGACAGATTATTAGCTCCTACAATGAGCAGTTCTTC. Amino acid sequence: CASSQGQIISSYNEQFF.

The chain recombines TRBV10-2 with TRBJ1-1, with TRBD1 matching 7 bases. Trimming took 6 bases from V and 4 from J; bases not matched to a gene: 5. CDR3 length: 13 residues. The V gene's germline CDR1 is WSHSY and CDR2 SAAADI. CDR3 region: CASRDRPVTEAFF. CDR3 nucleotides: TGCGCCAGCAGGGACAGGCCGGTCACTGAAGCTTTCTTT.